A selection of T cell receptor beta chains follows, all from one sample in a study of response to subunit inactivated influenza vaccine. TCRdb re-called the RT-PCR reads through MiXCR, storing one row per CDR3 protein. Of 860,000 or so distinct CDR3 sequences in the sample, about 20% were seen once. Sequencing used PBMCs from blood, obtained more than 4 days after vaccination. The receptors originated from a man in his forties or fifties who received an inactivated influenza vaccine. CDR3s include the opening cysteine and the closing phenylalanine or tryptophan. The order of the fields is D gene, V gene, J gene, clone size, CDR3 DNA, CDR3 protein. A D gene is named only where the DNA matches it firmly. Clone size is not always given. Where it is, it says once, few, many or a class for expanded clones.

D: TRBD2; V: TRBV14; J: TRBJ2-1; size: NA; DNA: TGTGCCAGCAGCCGGACTAGCGGGGGTGTGGATGAGCAGTTCTTC; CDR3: CASSRTSGGVDEQFF
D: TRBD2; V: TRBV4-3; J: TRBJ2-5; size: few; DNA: TGCGCCAGCAGCCAAGTTGGACTAGCGGCGGAGACCCAGTACTTC; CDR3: CASSQVGLAAETQYF
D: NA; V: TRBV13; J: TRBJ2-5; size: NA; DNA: TGTGCCAGCAGCTTATACGGCAGGGAGGAGACCCAGTACTTC; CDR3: CASSLYGREETQYF
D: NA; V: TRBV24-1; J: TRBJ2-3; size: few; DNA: TGTGCCACCAGTGATTTTCGGACCCCAGATACGCAGTATTTT; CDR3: CATSDFRTPDTQYF
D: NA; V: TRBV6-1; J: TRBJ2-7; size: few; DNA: TGTGCCAGCAGTGCCTTAGGGGGTAACAGCTCCTACGAGCAGTACTTC; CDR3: CASSALGGNSSYEQYF
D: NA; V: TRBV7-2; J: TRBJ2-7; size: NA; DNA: TGTGCCAGCAGCGAAAGGACACGGACAGCCTCCTACGAGCAGTACTTC; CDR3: CASSERTRTASYEQYF
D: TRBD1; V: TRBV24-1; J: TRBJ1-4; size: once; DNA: TGTGCCACCGGGATCCGGACAGGCTCTAATGAAAAACTGTTTTTT; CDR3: CATGIRTGSNEKLFF
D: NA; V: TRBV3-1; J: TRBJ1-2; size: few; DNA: TGTGCCAGCAGCGGCAATTATGGCTACACCTTC; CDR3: CASSGNYGYTF
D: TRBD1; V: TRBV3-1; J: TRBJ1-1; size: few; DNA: TGTGCCAGCAGACCAGGGGGCTTGGGCACTGAAGCTTTCTTT; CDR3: CASRPGGLGTEAFF
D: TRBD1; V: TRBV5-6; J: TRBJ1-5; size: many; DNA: TGTGCCAGCAGCCTCGGGACAGGGGTTAAGCCCCAGCATTTT; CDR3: CASSLGTGVKPQHF